The clone carrying this T cell receptor beta chain was recorded once. In the authors' workflow: Quantification of nucleated cells was approximated via reference gene primer amplification. Only in-frame clones appear in the TCRdb table, and some are missing; sequencing was by immunoSEQ multiplex PCR. That table gives V, J and clone size, and the DNA gave D and trimming. The sample has 120,000 to 150,000 clones, 80% to 85% seen once. These data are taken from a study of blood T cell repertoires in COVID-19. Study details: T cells, B-cell-depleted T cells, or PBMCs provided the cDNA or gDNA that served as material.

Cohorts were based on clinical histories the participants reported. Germline lookup yields CDR1 LGHNA and CDR2 YSLEER. V lost 0 bases, J lost 8 bases, and 11 bases lay in between. The CDR3 covers 15 residues. This chain uses TRBV4-3 with TRBJ1-6; D gene uncertain. The specimen was PBMCs or T cells enriched from blood (not recorded which). The origin of this receptor is a woman in her 50s who had been exposed to COVID-19. The DNA of the CDR3 is TGCGCCAGCAGCCAAGATAAACAGAACTATTCACCCCTCCACTTT. Amino acids: CASSQDKQNYSPLHF.